This T cell receptor (beta chain) stems from a study of cytomegalovirus exposure and HLA in healthy donors. J was trimmed by 5 bases and V by 0 bases; bases with no gene match: 7. CDR1 is GTSNPN, CDR2 SVGIG, per germline (reference sequence). This CDR3 spans 15 amino acids. General study points: On later analysis, the bulk of CMV-associated TCR beta chains appeared to be HLA-restricted.

Vbeta (60) and Jbeta (13) primers were used in the PCR. Here immunoSEQ multiplex PCR was the method, and the copy in TCRdb shows in-frame clones only, minus some. The table includes 62,000 or so clones, roughly 86% detected once. In regard to this clone: Its antigen is currently unknown.

The chain employs TRBV30 and TRBJ2-3, with 8 bases fitting TRBD1. Input material: PBMCs. The source is a man between 18 and 35 years old in good health and CMV-seronegative. The CDR3: CAWSVSRGRVDTQYF. The CDR3 DNA reads TGTGCCTGGAGTGTAAGCAGGGGGCGGGTAGATACGCAGTATTTT. The full variable domain, with the rest looked up from reference TRBV30 and TRBJ2-3, is SQTIHQWPATLVQPVGSPLSLECTVEGTSNPNLYWYRQAAGRGLQLLFYSVGIGQISSEVPQNLSASRPQDRQFILSSKKLLLSDSGFYLCAWSVSRGRVDTQYFGPGTRLTVL.